The sequence of this T cell receptor beta chain was determined in a study of T cells after yellow fever vaccination. Overall study context: The fractions with low cell numbers were processed using SMART-Seq v4 Ultra Low Input. Notes on the study in general: Clonotypes shared by both compartments, CD4 and CD8, made up a small share. Abundant bulk-derived clonotypes could contaminate FACS-sorted repertoires.

This clonotype appeared a few times. Its cognate antigen is unknown. The authors made TCR cDNA by 5'RACE template switching, adding a universal primer site and UMIs. One entry per CDR3 protein results from TCRdb running MiXCR on the 5' RACE reads. The sample holds 200,000 to 300,000 distinct CDR3 sequences, less than 7.5% seen once. The sequencing here drew on CD4+ T cells sorted from PBMCs, taken on the day of the yellow fever booster vaccination. The source of this sequence is a man in his thirties or forties who received the YFV17D yellow fever vaccine.

The CDR3 reads CASSLYGLGGYTF. The CDR3 region has the DNA TGTGCCAGCAGTTTATATGGGCTTGGTGGCTACACCTTC. V gene TRBV28 combines with J gene TRBJ1-2; D unclear. From germline, CDR1 is MDHEN and CDR2 SYDVKM. The CDR3 is 13 amino acids. Trimming took off 1 base at V and 7 bases at J, with 10 bases between the two ends.